Below are 26 T cell receptor beta chains sequenced from a single sample in a study of T cell responses to AZD1222 COVID-19 vaccine. TCRdb keeps only in-frame clones here, not all; method: immunoSEQ multiplex PCR. Of about 93,000 clones in the sample, roughly 89% were seen once. The sequenced sample was peripheral blood, obtained on day 0 of MenACWY control vaccination. These receptors originate from an adult in good health.

The CDR3 spells CASSEGLAGKTQYF. The CDR3, as DNA: TGTGCCAGCAGTGAGGGACTAGCGGGGAAGACCCAGTACTTC. The rearrangement joins TRBV6-1 to TRBJ2-5, with TRBD2 matching over 13 bases. V dropped 3 bases and J dropped 6; count of bases not matched to a gene: 1. This CDR3 is 14 amino acids long. Germline-derived CDR1 and CDR2 are MNHNS and SASEGT.

This clone was seen only once. The chain couples TRBV9 to TRBJ2-1; TRBD2 is a possible D gene (6 bases). The CDR3 covers 12 residues. V was trimmed by 2 bases and J by 9 bases, leaving 9 bases between them. The germline V gene encodes CDR1 SGDLS and CDR2 YYNGEE. This CDR3 reads CASSVGGFEQFF. The CDR3 DNA reads TGTGCCAGCAGCGTTGGAGGGTTTGAGCAGTTCTTC.

The genes are TRBV5-5 and TRBJ2-2; D might be TRBD1 (5 bases). This CDR3 has 15 residues. Germline assignment: CDR1 SGHKS and CDR2 YYEKEE (reference sequence). The V end lost 0 bases, the J end lost 3 bases, and 9 bases lay between the germline ends. The CDR3, as DNA: TGTGCCAGCAGCTTGGAAGGGGTACACACCGGGGAGCTGTTTTTT. Its protein product is CASSLEGVHTGELFF.

The rearrangement joins TRBV18 to TRBJ1-2; the D gene is possibly TRBD1 (5 bases). The ends were cut back, 3 bases at V and 1 base at J, with 9 bases in the middle. Germline CDR1 reads KGHSH; CDR2 reads LQKENI. CDR3 length equals 14 residues. This CDR3 reads CASSPGTDNYGYTF. CDR3 bases: TGTGCCAGCTCACCGGGGACGGATAACTATGGCTACACCTTC.

CDR3 residues: CASSPGGQQETQYF. CDR3 nucleotides: TGTGCCAGCAGCCCAGGGGGACAGCAAGAGACCCAGTACTTC. The chain recombines TRBV5-5 with TRBJ2-5, with 7 bases that match TRBD1. The CDR3 runs to 14 residues. Trimming at V came to 4 bases and at J to 2 bases, leaving 5 bases not matched to a gene. The germline V gene has CDR1 SGHKS and CDR2 YYEKEE (reference sequence).

In its sample, this clone was seen a few times. The V call is TRBV10-1, the J call TRBJ2-3; TRBD1 might be the D (6 bases). Trimming took off 2 bases at V and 2 bases at J, with 17 bases between the two ends. This CDR3 is built from 17 residues. The germline gives CDR1 WNHNN, CDR2 SYGVQD (reference sequence). The CDR3 DNA is TGCGCCAGCAGTGAGGGGACACTTGGAGCCCTCACAGATACGCAGTATTTT. Translation: CASSEGTLGALTDTQYF.

The rearrangement links TRBV5-6 to TRBJ1-1; D perhaps matches TRBD1 (5 bases). Germline V gene sequence: CDR1 SGHDT, CDR2 YYEEEE. The CDR3 has 13 amino acids. V lost 4 bases and J 10 bases, leaving 17 bases between the germline ends. CDR3 nucleotide sequence: TGTGCCAGCAGCCTTCAGGCCCCCGGGGGAGCTTTCTTT. Encoded protein: CASSLQAPGGAFF.

The gene calls are TRBV3-1 (or the pseudogene TRBV3-2) and TRBJ2-1, with D possibly TRBD2 on 5 matching bases. V dropped 3 bases and J dropped 9 bases, with 9 bases sitting between them. The CDR3 consists of 12 residues. Germline V gene lookup returns CDR1 LGHDT and CDR2 YNNKEL (reference sequence). This chain's CDR3 is CASSQPGIEQFF. The DNA of the CDR3 is TGTGCCAGCAGCCAGCCCGGGATTGAGCAGTTCTTC.

V and J are TRBV4-3 and TRBJ2-1; weak D call: TRBD2 (6 bases). Trimming pared 0 bases from V and 3 bases from J, leaving 12 bases between. The CDR3 is 16 amino acids. Germline V gives CDR1 LGHNA, CDR2 YSLEER. The CDR3 is CASSQERGGVYNEQFF. CDR3 nucleotide sequence: TGCGCCAGCAGCCAAGAACGGGGAGGTGTCTACAATGAGCAGTTCTTC.

This clone was recorded a few times. The chain joins TRBV7-2 to TRBJ1-3, with D unresolved. CDR1 is SGHTA and CDR2 is FQGNSA in the germline V gene. Trimming shortened V by 5 bases and J by 0 bases, and 8 bases separated the two germline ends. CDR3 size: 14 residues. CDR3 nucleotides: TGTGCCAGCAGCCCCTCCTTCTCTGGAAACACCATATATTTT. Translation: CASSPSFSGNTIYF.

V and J are TRBV5-6 and TRBJ1-2, with TRBD1 matching 10 bases. With 3 bases clipped from V and 8 bases from J, the junction kept 10 bases outside the gene matches. Germline V gives CDR1 SGHDT, CDR2 YYEEEE. The length of the CDR3 is 15 residues. CDR3 in amino acids: CASSSIDRGPEGYTF. CDR3 DNA sequence: TGTGCCAGCAGCTCCATAGACAGGGGGCCGGAGGGCTACACCTTC. The whole variable domain, filled in from reference TRBV5-6 and TRBJ1-2, reads DAGVTQSPTHLIKTRGQQVTLRCSPKSGHDTVSWYQQALGQGPQFIFQYYEEEERQRGNFPDRFSGHQFPNYSSELNVNALLLGDSALYLCASSSIDRGPEGYTFGSGTRLTVV.

The rearrangement joins TRBV6-4 to TRBJ2-3, with D possibly matching TRBD2 (7 bases). V was trimmed by 0 bases and J by 2 bases, leaving 9 bases between them. This CDR3 comprises 15 residues. Looked up from germline, CDR1 is MRHNA and CDR2 is SNTAGT. CDR3 DNA: TGTGCCAGCAGTGACTCCGCGGGGGCCACAGATACGCAGTATTTT. Its translation: CASSDSAGATDTQYF.

V gene TRBV12-5 combines with J gene TRBJ1-1; D gene unclear. Germline lookup yields CDR1 LGHNT and CDR2 FRNRAP. V dropped 3 bases and J dropped 0 bases, with 17 bases sitting between them. The CDR3 is 17 amino acids. The CDR3 spells CASGFQKGGSMNTEAFF. In DNA, the CDR3 is TGTGCTAGTGGTTTCCAAAAGGGTGGCTCTATGAACACTGAAGCTTTCTTT.

V gene TRBV11-2 combines with J gene TRBJ2-3, with TRBD1 as a possible D gene (5 bases). Germline V gives CDR1 SGHAT, CDR2 FQNNGV. V lost 1 base and J 1 base, leaving 9 bases between the germline ends. This CDR3 is built from 15 residues. The DNA of the CDR3 is TGTGCCAGCAGCTTAGTCCCAGGGCGCACAGATACGCAGTATTTT. It translates to CASSLVPGRTDTQYF.

The V and J genes are TRBV30 and TRBJ1-2; unclear D gene. The germline CDR1 and CDR2 sequences are GTSNPN and SVGIG (reference sequence). The CDR3 has 13 residues. With 4 bases removed from V and 4 bases from J, the gap between germline ends came to 13 bases. In nucleotides, the CDR3 is TGTGCCTGGATTGCAGGAGTGGGCTATGGCTACACCTTC. Its translation is CAWIAGVGYGYTF.

The CDR3 is CASQGNEQFF. The CDR3 nucleotides read TGTGCCAGTCAGGGAAATGAGCAGTTCTTC. This sequence joins TRBV5-5 and TRBJ2-1, with D possibly matching TRBD1 (5 bases). V dropped 8 bases and J dropped 7 bases, with 7 bases sitting between them. Germline V lookup: CDR1 SGHKS, CDR2 YYEKEE (reference sequence). The CDR3 consists of 10 residues.

The count of this clone is one. The chain has TRBV9 and TRBJ2-1; unclear D gene. The V end lost 0 bases, the J end lost 4 bases, and 11 bases lay between the germline ends. This CDR3 spans 15 amino acids. Germline CDR1 is SGDLS and CDR2 is YYNGEE. The CDR3 is CASSVDIVTYNEQFF. The CDR3 DNA sequence: TGTGCCAGCAGCGTAGACATCGTAACGTACAATGAGCAGTTCTTC.

CDR3 nucleotides: TGTGCCAGCAGTTACACAATAAGCGGCTATGGCTACACCTTC. The encoded protein is CASSYTISGYGYTF. The rearrangement uses TRBV6-2 or TRBV6-3 and TRBJ1-2; D is unresolved. The CDR3 runs 14 residues. CDR1 MNHEY and CDR2 SVGEGT come from the germline V gene. With 2 bases removed from V and 4 bases from J, the gap between germline ends came to 11 bases.

The chain uses TRBV5-1 and TRBJ2-3; 9 nucleotides match TRBD1. V trimming: 4 bases; J trimming: 3 bases; junction bases outside the gene matches: 3. CDR3 length: 14 residues. In germline, CDR1 is SGHRS, CDR2 YFSETQ. The DNA for the CDR3 is TGCGCCAGCAGCCCGGGACAGGGAACAGATACGCAGTATTTT. This translates into CASSPGQGTDTQYF.

The chain links TRBV9 to TRBJ2-3; D might be TRBD2 (6 bases). Germline loops: CDR1 SGDLS, CDR2 YYNGEE. Deletions cut 0 bases from V and 4 bases from J, with 18 bases between. CDR3 length: 17 amino acids. This CDR3 reads CASSVESSYWGADTQYF. Here the CDR3 DNA reads TGTGCCAGCAGCGTAGAATCTTCATATTGGGGGGCAGATACGCAGTATTTT.

The rearrangement joins TRBV21-1 to TRBJ2-4; TRBD1 is the table's D call and was not checked against the DNA. TRBV21-1 is labeled a pseudogene. There are 16 residues in the CDR3. In DNA form, the CDR3 reads TGTGCCAGCAGCATCCAAGGGGATGAGGCCAAAAACATTCAGTACTTC. This codes for CASSIQGDEAKNIQYF.

This sequence joins TRBV7-8 and TRBJ2-4, with TRBD2 identical over 10 bases. The CDR3 length is 15 residues. The germline CDR1 and CDR2 sequences are SGHVS and FQNEAQ. Trimming removed 0 bases from V and 10 bases from J; junction bases left unmatched: 6. The CDR3 is CASSLASGGAGIQYF. CDR3 nucleotide sequence: TGTGCCAGCAGCTTAGCGAGCGGGGGGGCCGGGATTCAGTACTTC.

The J gene is TRBJ2-7, the V gene TRBV7-9; D is ambiguous. V was cut by 6 bases and J by 2 bases, with 8 bases left in between. Germline values: CDR1 SEHNR, CDR2 FQNEAQ (reference sequence). This CDR3 region has 12 residues. CDR3 protein: CASRSAPYEQYF. The DNA for the CDR3 is TGTGCCAGCAGGTCAGCACCCTACGAGCAGTACTTC.

CDR3 nucleotide sequence: TGTGCCAGCCTCGGGAATACAGGGCCCGCAGATACGCAGTATTTT. The encoded protein is CASLGNTGPADTQYF. The rearrangement joins TRBV25-1 to TRBJ2-3; maybe TRBD1 (6 bases). Trimming stripped 8 bases from V and 4 bases from J, with 19 bases between. CDR3 length equals 15 residues. Germline CDR1 MGHDK, CDR2 SYGVNS.

The chain links TRBV4-1 to TRBJ1-5; no clear D. Germline lookup yields CDR1 MGHRA and CDR2 YSYEKL. CDR3 length equals 15 residues. The V and J ends lost 0 bases and 2 bases respectively, with 8 bases between them. This chain's CDR3 is CASSQDGQGNQPQHF. The DNA of the CDR3 is TGCGCCAGCAGCCAAGATGGCCAGGGCAATCAGCCCCAGCATTTT.

The gene calls are TRBV11-1 and TRBJ1-2, with TRBD1 as a possible D gene (5 bases). V shed 5 bases and J shed 3 bases, with 16 bases lying between them. CDR3 size: 15 residues. Germline V gene data show CDR1 as SGHAT and CDR2 as FQDESV (reference sequence). The CDR3 DNA is TGTGCCAGCAGCCTCACGGACACGGAACACTATGGCTACACCTTC. Translation: CASSLTDTEHYGYTF.